This T cell receptor beta chain emerged from a study of blood T cell repertoires in COVID-19. The repertoire was sequenced with immunoSEQ multiplex PCR; TCRdb's copy has only in-frame clones and lacks some. The sample gives about 74,000 clones, about 91% of which show up once; under 2% is in the top ten. This TCR was recovered from a woman aged 80 or over with active or convalescent COVID-19. Sequencing input: peripheral blood.

Written as DNA, the CDR3 is TGTGCCAGCAGGCGACAGGGTGGACCCCTCCACTTT. Amino acids: CASRRQGGPLHF. This sequence joins TRBV5-6 and TRBJ1-6; 7 positions agree with TRBD1. The V gene's germline CDR1 is SGHDT and CDR2 YYEEEE. V was clipped by 5 bases and J by 12 bases; unmatched bases: 5. There are 12 residues in the CDR3.